This TCR beta chain came from a study of blood T cell repertoires in COVID-19. Study-wide background: Material from acute and convalescent COVID-19 was sourced from the United States, Italy and Spain. The analysed material was cDNA or gDNA that came from T cells, B-cell-depleted T cells, or PBMCs.

Some clones are missing from TCRdb's copy, which holds only in-frame ones; the method was immunoSEQ multiplex PCR. Of about 59,000 clones in the sample, roughly 85% are singletons; the top ten hold over 3%. V was clipped by 0 bases and J by 6 bases, with 11 bases between them. Germline values: CDR1 LGHNA, CDR2 YSLEER. The CDR3 is 15 residues long. Sequencing input: peripheral blood. This clonotype originated in a man in his sixties with acute or convalescent COVID-19. The chain has TRBV4-3 and TRBJ1-4; TRBD1 might be the D (6 bases). DNA for the CDR3: TGCGCCAGCAGCCAAGACGGCAGGGGCCATGAAAAACTGTTTTTT. This sequence encodes CASSQDGRGHEKLFF.